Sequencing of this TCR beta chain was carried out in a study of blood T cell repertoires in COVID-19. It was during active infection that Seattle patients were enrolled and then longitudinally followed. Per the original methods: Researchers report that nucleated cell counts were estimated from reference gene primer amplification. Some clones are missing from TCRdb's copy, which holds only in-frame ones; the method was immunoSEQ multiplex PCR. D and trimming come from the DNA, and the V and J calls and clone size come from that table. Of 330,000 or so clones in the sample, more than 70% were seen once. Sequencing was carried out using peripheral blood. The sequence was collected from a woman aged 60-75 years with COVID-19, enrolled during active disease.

CDR3 nucleotide sequence: TGTGCCAGCAGGGACCAACAGGGACTACCCACAGATACGCAGTATTTT. Protein: CASRDQQGLPTDTQYF. The chain has TRBV2 and TRBJ2-3; maybe TRBD2 (7 bases). The CDR3 totals 16 residues. The V end was cut by 6 bases, the J end by 2 bases, with 18 bases between. Per germline, CDR1 SNHLY and CDR2 FYNNEI.